These T cell receptor beta chains were read from a single sample in a study of cytomegalovirus exposure and HLA in healthy donors. Some clones are missing from TCRdb's copy, which holds only in-frame ones; the method was immunoSEQ multiplex PCR. The sample holds under 150,000 clones; 82% are singletons and the top ten take over 2.5%. The sample was PBMCs. These receptors were obtained from a male donor in good health and CMV-seronegative. Both conserved end residues are part of each CDR3. Expanded clones are given a class, and other clones once, few, many or no size at all.

v_gene,j_gene,abundance,CDR3aa
TRBV4-2,TRBJ1-5,NA,CASSQIDSSNQPQHF
TRBV15,TRBJ2-7,once,CATSRSGRTDYEQYF
TRBV18,TRBJ1-1,NA,CASSSSTGWDTEAFF
TRBV28,TRBJ1-1,NA,CASNRVAEAFF
TRBV10-3,TRBJ2-1,few,CAIRPLAGEEFF
TRBV7-9,TRBJ2-5,once,CASSLPLLAGHQETQYF
TRBV5-1,TRBJ1-4,NA,CASSLASAGPTNEKLFF
TRBV5-3,TRBJ2-7,NA,CARSHPIREEQYF
TRBV15,TRBJ2-2,NA,CATSRTENTGELFF
TRBV19,TRBJ1-2,NA,CASSPLGTDLDGYTF
TRBV9,TRBJ2-1,NA,CASSVRVAGDSYNEQFF
TRBV12-5,TRBJ1-5,NA,CASGQEGGRGTPQHF
TRBV11-2,TRBJ2-7,once,CASSLELLAGVDEQYF
TRBV9,TRBJ2-4,NA,CASSVTDKNIQYF
TRBV6-5,TRBJ2-7,NA,CASKTGLGLGYEQYF
TRBV5-1,TRBJ2-7,NA,CASSGRDRDHEQYF
TRBV6-5,TRBJ1-2,few,CASSYSAGRYGYTF
TRBV28,TRBJ1-5,NA,CASSRVHNQPQHF
TRBV12-5,TRBJ2-7,once,CASGAGTAYEQYF
TRBV4-3,TRBJ2-1,NA,CASSHGLAGGREQFF
TRBV19,TRBJ1-1,NA,CASSWGGSDTEAFF
TRBV30,TRBJ1-1,NA,CAWSVRFAEAFF
TRBV2,TRBJ1-5,NA,CASSGTRDRDSGQPQHF
TRBV28,TRBJ2-7,few,CASSLPSGDEQYF
TRBV7-6,TRBJ1-1,NA,CASSLRQAGNTEAFF
TRBV19,TRBJ2-7,NA,CASSIAAGRHEQYF
TRBV19,TRBJ2-7,NA,CATVTSGSGQYEQYF
TRBV6-1,TRBJ2-7,NA,CASSEDRTGSYEQYF
TRBV5-6,TRBJ2-3,NA,CASSLVSGADTQYF
TRBV4-1,TRBJ1-5,NA,CASALSPQGNQPQHF
TRBV14,TRBJ2-3,NA,CASSQEGSGYIRDTQYF
TRBV5-1,TRBJ1-5,NA,CASSRTGDSNQPQHF
TRBV6-6,TRBJ1-4,NA,CASSRKTATNEKLFF
TRBV21-1,TRBJ1-4,NA,CASGPRGNLPNEKLFF
TRBV30,TRBJ2-7,NA,CACWRAGYEQYF
TRBV6-1,TRBJ2-2,NA,CASLNPGIYTGELFF
TRBV7-4,TRBJ1-5,NA,CASSLGLSWGCQPQHF
TRBV19,TRBJ2-2,NA,CASSEAVELFF
TRBV6-5,TRBJ2-5,NA,CASSVLAGGVETQYF
TRBV15,TRBJ2-1,NA,CATSRVSGSSYNEQFF
TRBV6-5,TRBJ2-7,NA,CASSYREGEQYF
TRBV30,TRBJ1-6,once,CAWLQGDTYNSPLHF
TRBV9,TRBJ2-7,NA,CASSVAGSSGEQYF
TRBV6-5,TRBJ2-7,NA,CASHGQGRYEQYF
TRBV12-5,TRBJ1-1,many,CASGLSSHEAFF
TRBV30,TRBJ2-6,once,CAWGRGSGANVLTF
TRBV12-5,TRBJ2-7,NA,CASGLYRGWEQYF
TRBV2,TRBJ1-6,NA,CASRGAGGNSPLHF
TRBV7-9,TRBJ2-1,NA,CASSFNAGDKQFF
TRBV5-5,TRBJ2-5,NA,CASSLPVPSGMGTQYF
TRBV5-1,TRBJ2-3,NA,CASSLSGGVLGDTQYF
TRBV25-1,TRBJ1-2,NA,CASSRNYGYTF
TRBV11-2,TRBJ2-7,once,CASSLEAGGIFYEQYF
TRBV13,TRBJ2-7,NA,CASSLRLAGHEQYF
TRBV4-3,TRBJ1-1,NA,CASSPSGGNTEAFF
TRBV29-1,TRBJ1-1,NA,CSCVHDLNTEAFF
TRBV7-7,TRBJ2-1,once,CASSPGLAGGNEQFF